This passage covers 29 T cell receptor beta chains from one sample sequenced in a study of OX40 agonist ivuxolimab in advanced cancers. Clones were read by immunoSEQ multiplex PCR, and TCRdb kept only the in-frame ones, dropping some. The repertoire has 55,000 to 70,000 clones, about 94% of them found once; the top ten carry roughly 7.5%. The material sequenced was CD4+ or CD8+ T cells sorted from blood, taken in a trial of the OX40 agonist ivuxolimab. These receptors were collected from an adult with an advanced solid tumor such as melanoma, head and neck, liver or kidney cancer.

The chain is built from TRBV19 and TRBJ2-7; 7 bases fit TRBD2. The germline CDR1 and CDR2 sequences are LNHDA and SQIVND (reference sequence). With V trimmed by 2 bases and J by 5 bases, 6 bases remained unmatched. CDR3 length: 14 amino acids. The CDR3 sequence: CASSIFSGGDEQYF. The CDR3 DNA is TGTGCCAGTAGTATATTCTCGGGGGGAGACGAGCAGTACTTC.

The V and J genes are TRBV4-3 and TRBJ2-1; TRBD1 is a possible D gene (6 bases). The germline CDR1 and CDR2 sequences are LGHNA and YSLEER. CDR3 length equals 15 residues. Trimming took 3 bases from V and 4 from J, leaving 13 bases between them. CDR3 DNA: TGCGCCAGCAGCCAGCAGGGGACCTTATACAATGAGCAGTTCTTC. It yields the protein CASSQQGTLYNEQFF.

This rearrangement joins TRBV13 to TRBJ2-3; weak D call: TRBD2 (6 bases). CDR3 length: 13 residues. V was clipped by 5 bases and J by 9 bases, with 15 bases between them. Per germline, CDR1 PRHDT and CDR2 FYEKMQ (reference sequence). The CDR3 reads CASSPGGGGTQYF. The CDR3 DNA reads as TGTGCCAGCAGCCCCGGGGGAGGTGGGACGCAGTATTTT.

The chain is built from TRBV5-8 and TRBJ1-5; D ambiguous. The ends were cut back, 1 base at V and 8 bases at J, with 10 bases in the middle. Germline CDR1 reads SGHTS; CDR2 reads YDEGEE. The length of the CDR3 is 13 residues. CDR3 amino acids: CASSLLAWEPQHF. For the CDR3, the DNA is TGTGCCAGCAGCTTGCTAGCGTGGGAGCCCCAGCATTTT.

CDR3 nucleotides: TGTGCCAGCAGCGTAGGCGATGGGACACTTTACGAGCAGTACTTC. Protein product: CASSVGDGTLYEQYF. The J gene is TRBJ2-7, the V gene TRBV9, with D possibly matching TRBD1 (6 bases). Trimming cost V 0 bases and J 4 bases, with 14 bases left between them. This CDR3 comprises 15 residues. The germline V gene encodes CDR1 SGDLS and CDR2 YYNGEE.

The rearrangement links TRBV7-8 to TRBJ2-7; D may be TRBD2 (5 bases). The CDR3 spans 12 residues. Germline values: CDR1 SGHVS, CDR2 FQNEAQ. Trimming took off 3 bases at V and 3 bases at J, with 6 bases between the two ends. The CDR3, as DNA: TGTGCCAGCAGCTTGGAGGTCTACGAGCAGTACTTC. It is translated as CASSLEVYEQYF. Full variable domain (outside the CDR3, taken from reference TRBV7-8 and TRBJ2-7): GAGVSQSPRYKVAKRGQDVALRCDPISGHVSLFWYQQALGQGPEFLTYFQNEAQLDKSGLPSDRFFAERPEGSVSTLKIQRTQQEDSAVYLCASSLEVYEQYFGPGTRLTVT.

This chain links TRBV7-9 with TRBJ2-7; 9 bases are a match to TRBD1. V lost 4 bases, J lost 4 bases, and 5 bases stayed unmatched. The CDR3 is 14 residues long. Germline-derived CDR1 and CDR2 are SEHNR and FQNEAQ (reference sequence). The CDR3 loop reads CASSSTGTGYEQYF. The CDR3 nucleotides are TGTGCCAGCAGCTCAACCGGGACAGGGTACGAGCAGTACTTC. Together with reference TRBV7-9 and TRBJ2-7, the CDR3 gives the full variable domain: DTGVSQNPRHKITKRGQNVTFRCDPISEHNRLYWYRQTLGQGPEFLTYFQNEAQLEKSRLLSDRFSAERPKGSFSTLEIQRTEQGDSAMYLCASSSTGTGYEQYFGPGTRLTVT.

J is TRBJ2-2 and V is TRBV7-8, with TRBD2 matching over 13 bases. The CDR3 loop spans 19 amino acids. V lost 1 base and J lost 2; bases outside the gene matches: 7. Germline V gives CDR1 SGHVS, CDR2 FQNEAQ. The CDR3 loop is CASSLEMGTSGVNTGELFF. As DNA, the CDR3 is TGTGCCAGCAGCTTAGAGATGGGGACTAGCGGGGTTAACACCGGGGAGCTGTTTTTT.

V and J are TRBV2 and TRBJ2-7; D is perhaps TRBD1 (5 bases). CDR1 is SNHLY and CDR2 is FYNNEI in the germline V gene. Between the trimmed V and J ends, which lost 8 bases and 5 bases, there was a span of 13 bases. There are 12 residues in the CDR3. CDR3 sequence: CASRNTGNEQYF. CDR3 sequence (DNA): TGTGCCAGCCGTAACACAGGAAACGAGCAGTACTTC.

In DNA form, the CDR3 reads TGTGCCAGCAGCTTGGTGGCAGGGAATTACAACTATGGCTACACCTTC. Protein: CASSLVAGNYNYGYTF. The gene calls are TRBV5-4 and TRBJ1-2; the D gene is possibly TRBD1 (5 bases). This CDR3 spans 16 amino acids. The V and J ends lost 0 bases and 2 bases respectively, with 14 bases between them. Germline CDR1 reads SGHNT; CDR2 reads YYREEE (reference sequence).

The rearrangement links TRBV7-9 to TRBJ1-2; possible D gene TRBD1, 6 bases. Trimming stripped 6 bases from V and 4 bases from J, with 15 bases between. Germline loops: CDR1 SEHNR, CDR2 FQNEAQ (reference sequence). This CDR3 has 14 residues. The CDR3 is CASSRGGVAYGYTF. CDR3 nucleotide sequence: TGTGCCAGCAGTAGGGGGGGCGTTGCCTATGGCTACACCTTC.

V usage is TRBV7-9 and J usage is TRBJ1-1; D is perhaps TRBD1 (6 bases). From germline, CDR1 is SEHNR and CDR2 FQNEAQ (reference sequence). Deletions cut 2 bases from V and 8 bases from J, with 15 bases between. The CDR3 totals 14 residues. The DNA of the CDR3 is TGTGCCAGCAGCTTAACCACCGGGGGGGGCGAAGCTTTCTTT. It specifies CASSLTTGGGEAFF.

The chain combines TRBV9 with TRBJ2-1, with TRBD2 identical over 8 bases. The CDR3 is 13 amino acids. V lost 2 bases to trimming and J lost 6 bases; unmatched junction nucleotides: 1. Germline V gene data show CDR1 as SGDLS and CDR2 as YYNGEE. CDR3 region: CASSVAGGNEQFF. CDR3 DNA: TGTGCCAGCAGCGTGGCGGGGGGCAATGAGCAGTTCTTC.

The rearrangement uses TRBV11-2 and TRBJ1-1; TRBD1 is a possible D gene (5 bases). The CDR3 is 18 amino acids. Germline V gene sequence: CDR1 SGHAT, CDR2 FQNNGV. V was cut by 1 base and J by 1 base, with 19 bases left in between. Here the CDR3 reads CASSLVPVGVVRNTEAFF. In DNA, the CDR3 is TGTGCCAGCAGCTTAGTTCCAGTGGGGGTTGTTAGGAACACTGAAGCTTTCTTT.

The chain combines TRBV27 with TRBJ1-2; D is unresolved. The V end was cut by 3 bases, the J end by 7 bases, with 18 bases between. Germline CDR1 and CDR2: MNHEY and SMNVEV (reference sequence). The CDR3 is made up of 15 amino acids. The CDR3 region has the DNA TGTGCCAGCAGTTTTGGCCCGGGGTCTACCGCTGGCTACACCTTC. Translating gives CASSFGPGSTAGYTF.

This CDR3 is CSVAGTGLQETQYF. The CDR3 region has the DNA TGCAGCGTGGCCGGGACAGGGTTGCAAGAGACCCAGTACTTC. The genes are TRBV29-1 and TRBJ2-5, with 9 positions matching TRBD1. The CDR3 runs 14 residues. Germline lookup yields CDR1 SQVTM and CDR2 ANQGSEA. V gave up 6 bases and J gave up 2 bases; unmatched junction bases: 7.

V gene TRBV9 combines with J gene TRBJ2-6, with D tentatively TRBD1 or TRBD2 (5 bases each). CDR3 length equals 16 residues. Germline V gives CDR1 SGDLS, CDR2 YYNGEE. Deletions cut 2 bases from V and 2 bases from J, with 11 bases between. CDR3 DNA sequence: TGTGCCAGCAGCGTCCTCAGGGAGCCTGGGGCCAACGTCCTGACTTTC. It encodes CASSVLREPGANVLTF.

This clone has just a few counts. CDR3 nucleotides: TGTGCCTGGAGTGTCGGGACAGGGGGCGGAGAAGCTTTCTTT. This sequence encodes CAWSVGTGGGEAFF. The rearrangement uses TRBV30 and TRBJ1-1, with 12 nucleotides matching TRBD1. CDR1 is GTSNPN, CDR2 SVGIG, per germline (reference sequence). CDR3 length equals 14 residues. V was pared by 0 bases and J by 8 bases, with 4 bases of the junction left unmatched.

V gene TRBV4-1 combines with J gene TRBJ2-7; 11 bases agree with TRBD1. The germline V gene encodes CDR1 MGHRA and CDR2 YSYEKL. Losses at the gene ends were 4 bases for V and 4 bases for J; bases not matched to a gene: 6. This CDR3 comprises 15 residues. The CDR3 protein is CASSLWTGGGYEQYF. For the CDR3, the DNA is TGCGCCAGCAGCCTATGGACAGGGGGCGGTTACGAGCAGTACTTC.

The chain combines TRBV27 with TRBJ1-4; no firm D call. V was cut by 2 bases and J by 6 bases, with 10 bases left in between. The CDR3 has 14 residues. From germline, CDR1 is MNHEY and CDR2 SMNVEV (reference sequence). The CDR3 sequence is CASSLESGHEKLFF. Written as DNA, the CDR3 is TGTGCCAGCAGTTTAGAGTCTGGCCATGAAAAACTGTTTTTT.

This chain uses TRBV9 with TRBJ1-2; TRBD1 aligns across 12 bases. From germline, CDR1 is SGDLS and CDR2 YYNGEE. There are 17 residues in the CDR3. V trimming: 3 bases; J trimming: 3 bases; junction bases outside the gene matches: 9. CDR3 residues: CASSASGTGGAYYGYTF. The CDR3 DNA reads TGTGCCAGCAGCGCATCCGGGACAGGGGGCGCTTACTATGGCTACACCTTC.

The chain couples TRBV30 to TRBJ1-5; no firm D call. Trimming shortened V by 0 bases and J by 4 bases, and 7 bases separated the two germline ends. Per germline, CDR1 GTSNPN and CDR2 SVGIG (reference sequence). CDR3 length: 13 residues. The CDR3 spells CAWSVHLNQPQHF. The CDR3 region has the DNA TGTGCCTGGAGTGTACACCTTAATCAGCCCCAGCATTTT.

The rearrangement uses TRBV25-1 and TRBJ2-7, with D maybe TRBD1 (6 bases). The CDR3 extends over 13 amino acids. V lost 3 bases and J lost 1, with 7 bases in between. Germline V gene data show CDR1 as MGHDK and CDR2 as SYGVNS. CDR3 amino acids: CASSERGSYEQYF. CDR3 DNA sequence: TGTGCCAGCAGTGAGAGGGGGTCCTACGAGCAGTACTTC.

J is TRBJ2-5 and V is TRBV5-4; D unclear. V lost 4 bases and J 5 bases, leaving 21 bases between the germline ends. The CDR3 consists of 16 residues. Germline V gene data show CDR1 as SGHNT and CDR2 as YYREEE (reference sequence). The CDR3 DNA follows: TGTGCCAGCAGCCTCTCAGGACCATCCTCCTGGGAGACCCAGTACTTC. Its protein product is CASSLSGPSSWETQYF. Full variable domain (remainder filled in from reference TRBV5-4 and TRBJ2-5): ETGVTQSPTHLIKTRGQQVTLRCSSQSGHNTVSWYQQALGQGPQFIFQYYREEENGRGNFPPRFSGLQFPNYSSELNVNALELDDSALYLCASSLSGPSSWETQYFGPGTRLLVL.

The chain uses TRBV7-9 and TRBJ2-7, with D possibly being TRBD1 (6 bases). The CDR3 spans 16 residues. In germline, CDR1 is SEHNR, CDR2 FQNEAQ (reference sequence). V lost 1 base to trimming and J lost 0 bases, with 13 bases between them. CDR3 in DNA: TGTGCCAGCAGCTTAGGCCCGACAGGCAGCTCCTACGAGCAGTACTTC. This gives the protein CASSLGPTGSSYEQYF.

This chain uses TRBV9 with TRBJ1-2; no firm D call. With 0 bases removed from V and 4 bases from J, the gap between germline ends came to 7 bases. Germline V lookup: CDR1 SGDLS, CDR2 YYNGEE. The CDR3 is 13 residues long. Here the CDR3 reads CASSVGGGYGYTF. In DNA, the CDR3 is TGTGCCAGCAGCGTAGGCGGAGGCTATGGCTACACCTTC.

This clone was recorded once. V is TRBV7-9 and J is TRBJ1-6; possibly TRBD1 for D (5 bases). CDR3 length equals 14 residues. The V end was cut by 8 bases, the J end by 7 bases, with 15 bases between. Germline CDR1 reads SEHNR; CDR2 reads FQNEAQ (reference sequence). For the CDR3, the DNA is TGTGCCAGCGTTTCGGGAGGGGTAAATTCACCCCTCCACTTT. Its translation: CASVSGGVNSPLHF.

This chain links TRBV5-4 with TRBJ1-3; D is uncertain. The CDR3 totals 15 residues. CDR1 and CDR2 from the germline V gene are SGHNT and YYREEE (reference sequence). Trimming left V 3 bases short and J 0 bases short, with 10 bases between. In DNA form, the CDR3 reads TGTGCCAGCAGCTCTCCTTTCTCCTCTGGAAACACCATATATTTT. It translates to CASSSPFSSGNTIYF.

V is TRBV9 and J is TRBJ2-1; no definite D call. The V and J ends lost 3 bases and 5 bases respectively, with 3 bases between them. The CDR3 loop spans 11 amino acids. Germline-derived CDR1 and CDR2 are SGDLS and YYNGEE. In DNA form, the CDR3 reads TGTGCCAGCAGCGACCACAATGAGCAGTTCTTC. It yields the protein CASSDHNEQFF.